The present TCR beta chain was sequenced within a study of OX40 agonist ivuxolimab in advanced cancers. Broadly, across the study: The costimulatory receptor OX40 (CD134) was targeted by ivuxolimab, a fully human IgG2 agonistic monoclonal antibody. Intravenous ivuxolimab was administered to patients every 2 weeks at six dose levels: 0.01, 0.1, 0.3, 1.5, 3 and 10 mg/kg. Of the 52 patients in dose escalation, about 20 had hepatocellular carcinoma, approximately 15 had melanoma, 9 had renal cell carcinoma and 9 had head and neck cancer. A male proportion of 70% to 90% and a mean age of approximately 61 years, ranging from roughly 20 to 80, were recorded for the dose-escalation cohort. Prior anti-PD-1, anti-PD-L1 or anti-CTLA-4 therapy was permitted, and checkpoint inhibitors had been received by 40% to 50% of dose-escalation patients. Three dose-escalation patients achieved partial responses, one with hepatocellular carcinoma and two with cutaneous melanoma. The point of sequencing TCRbeta in the periphery was to test whether ivuxolimab changed TCR sequence diversity and drove clonal T-cell expansion. The paper reports the monotherapy dose-escalation portion (N of about 54 patients) of the phase I ivuxolimab trial. The paper as a whole reports these results and caveats: The antigen specificity of the clonally expanded peripheral T cells was not determined. Low levels of normalized T-cell clonal expansion were also seen in some nonresponding patients. In the 0.1-3.0 mg/kg groups, partial responders were among the patients with the lowest normalized peripheral clonal expansion, particularly in CD8+ T cells. At doses of 0.1 to 3.0 mg/kg, clonal expansion of both CD4+ and CD8+ blood T cells was observed from baseline to week 6. After ivuxolimab, more expanded clones were found on average in CD8+ T cells than in CD4+ T cells.

To sequence the TCRbeta CDR3 region, genomic DNA was isolated from the sorted cells. The immunoSEQ Assay was used to sequence the TCRbeta CDR3 regions. TCRdb took this table from immuneACCESS and kept in-frame rearrangements with V and J called. Such tables lack part of the clones; where checked against another copy, unresolved V genes explain under half of the gap, and the rest is unexplained. This sample has 65,000 to 85,000 clones in its table, and roughly four fifths of those were observed once. Clones ranked in the top ten supply just under 2.5% of the sample. The trial excluded patients who had a history of autoimmune disease or who were on systemic immunosuppression. Peripheral blood for TCR sequencing was collected from all dose cohorts at baseline, on cycle 4 day 1, and on cycle 7 day 1. The samples were drawn from a first-in-human, open-label, multicenter phase I dose-escalation trial of ivuxolimab. Adults with locally advanced or metastatic head and neck squamous cell, hepatocellular, melanoma or renal cell carcinoma were enrolled in the trial. Before TCR sequencing, CD4+ T cells and CD8+ T cells from peripheral blood were sorted into separate populations.

Looking up the germline V gene yields CDR1 MNHEY and CDR2 SVGAGI. V lost 6 bases and J lost 9 bases; the stretch between them is 15 bases long. CDR3 length: 13 amino acids, cysteine to phenylalanine. Kept here is only the CDR3 DNA, which spans 39 bases and is read in frame from base 1. This clone was observed once. The specificity of this receptor is unknown. Base qualities are not at hand, and no much larger clone is one base apart. This clonotype originated in an adult with an advanced solid tumor such as melanoma, head and neck, liver or kidney cancer. Source: CD4+ or CD8+ T cells sorted from blood, taken in a trial of the OX40 agonist ivuxolimab. Recombination joined TRBV6-5 with TRBJ1-5; D gene: possibly TRBD1, on 5 matching bases. The encoded CDR3 is CASRNGATGPQHF. The DNA sequence is TGTGCCAGCAGAAACGGGGCTACAGGGCCCCAGCATTTT.